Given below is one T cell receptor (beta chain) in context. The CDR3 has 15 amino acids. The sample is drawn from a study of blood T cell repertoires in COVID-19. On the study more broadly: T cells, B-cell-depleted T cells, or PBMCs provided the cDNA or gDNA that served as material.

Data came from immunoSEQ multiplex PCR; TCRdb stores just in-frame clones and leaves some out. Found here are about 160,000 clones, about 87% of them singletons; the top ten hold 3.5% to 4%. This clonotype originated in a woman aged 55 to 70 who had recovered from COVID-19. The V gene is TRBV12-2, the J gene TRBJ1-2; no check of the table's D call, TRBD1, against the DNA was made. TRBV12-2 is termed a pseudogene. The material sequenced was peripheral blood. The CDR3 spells CASRLGEQANYGYTF. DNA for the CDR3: TGTGCAAGTCGCTTAGGAGAACAGGCAAACTATGGCTACACCTTC.